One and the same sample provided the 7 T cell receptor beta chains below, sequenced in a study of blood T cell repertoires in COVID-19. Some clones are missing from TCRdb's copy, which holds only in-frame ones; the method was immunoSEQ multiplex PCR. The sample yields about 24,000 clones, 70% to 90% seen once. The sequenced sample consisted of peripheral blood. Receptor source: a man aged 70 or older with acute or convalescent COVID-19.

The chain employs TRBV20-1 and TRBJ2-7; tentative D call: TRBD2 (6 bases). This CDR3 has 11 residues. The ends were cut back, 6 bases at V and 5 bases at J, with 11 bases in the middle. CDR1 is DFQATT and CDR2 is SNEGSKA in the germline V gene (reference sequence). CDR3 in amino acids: CSAGGTHEQYF. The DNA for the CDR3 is TGCAGTGCCGGCGGGACTCACGAGCAGTACTTC.

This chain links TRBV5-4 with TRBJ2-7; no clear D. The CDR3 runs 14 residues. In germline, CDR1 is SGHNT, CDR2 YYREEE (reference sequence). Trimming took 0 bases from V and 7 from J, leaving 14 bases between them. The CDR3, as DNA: TGTGCCAGCAGCTTGGGACGGGTAAACGGGGAGCAGTACTTC. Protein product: CASSLGRVNGEQYF.

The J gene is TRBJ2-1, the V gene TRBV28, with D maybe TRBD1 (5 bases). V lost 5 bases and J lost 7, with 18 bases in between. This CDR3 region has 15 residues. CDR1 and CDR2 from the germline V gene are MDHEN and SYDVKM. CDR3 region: CASSPSGQGTNEQFF. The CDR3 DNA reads TGTGCCAGCAGTCCCTCCGGGCAGGGTACGAATGAGCAGTTCTTC.

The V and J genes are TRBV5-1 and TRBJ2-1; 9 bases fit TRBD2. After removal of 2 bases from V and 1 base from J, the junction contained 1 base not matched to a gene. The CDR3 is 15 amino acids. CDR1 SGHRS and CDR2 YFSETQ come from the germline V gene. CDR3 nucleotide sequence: TGCGCCAGCAGCTTTAGCGGGAGTTCCTACAATGAGCAGTTCTTC. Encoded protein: CASSFSGSSYNEQFF.

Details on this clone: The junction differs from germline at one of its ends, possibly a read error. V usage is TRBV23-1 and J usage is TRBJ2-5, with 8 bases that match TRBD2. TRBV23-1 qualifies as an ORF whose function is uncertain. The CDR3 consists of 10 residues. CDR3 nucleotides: TGCGCCAGTTATCCGGGAGGGGGGAACTTC. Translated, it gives CASYPGGGNF.

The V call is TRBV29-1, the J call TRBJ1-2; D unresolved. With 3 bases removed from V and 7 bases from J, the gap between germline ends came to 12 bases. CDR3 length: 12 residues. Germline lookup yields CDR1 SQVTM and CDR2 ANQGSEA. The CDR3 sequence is CSVDVSAGGYTF. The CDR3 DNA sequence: TGCAGCGTTGACGTGTCTGCCGGTGGCTACACCTTC.

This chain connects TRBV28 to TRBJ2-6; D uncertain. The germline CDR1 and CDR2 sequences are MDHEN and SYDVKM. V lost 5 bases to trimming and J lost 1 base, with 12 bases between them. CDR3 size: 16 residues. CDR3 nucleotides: TGTGCCAGCAGTCCCCCGACTGCATCTGGGGCCAACGTCCTGACTTTC. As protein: CASSPPTASGANVLTF.